In this sample, the clone carrying this T cell receptor beta chain turned up many times. What it binds is not known. A single record per CDR3 protein comes from TCRdb applying MiXCR to the 5' RACE reads. The data show approximately 25,000 distinct CDR3 sequences, with roughly 10% seen just once and around 7.7% held by the top ten. The sample originates from a study of spatial heterogeneity in lung cancer. The study, taken as a whole, reports: Quantities of ubiquitous and regional expanded TCRs paralleled ubiquitous and regional nonsynonymous mutations, respectively. Expanded intratumoral alpha and beta TCR counts tracked tumor mutation counts.

V lost 3 bases and J 1 base, leaving 12 bases between the germline ends. CDR3 length: 15 amino acids. CDR1 and CDR2 from the germline V gene are MDHEN and SYDVKM. Time point meaning: sample taken at primary tumor resection. Unsorted whole RNA from tumor, nontumor lung or frozen PBMC underwent sequencing. V gene TRBV28 combines with J gene TRBJ2-5; D is tentatively TRBD1 or TRBD2 (5 bases each). This clonotype originated in a male donor with early-stage non-small cell lung cancer. Sequencing was performed on lung tumor tissue, taken at surgery. The CDR3, as DNA: TGTGCCAGCAGTTTCAAGTGGGACCCCCAAGAGACCCAGTACTTC. The encoded protein is CASSFKWDPQETQYF.